This TCR beta chain derives from a study of blood T cell repertoires in COVID-19. Study summary: Some COVID-19 samples were acute and others convalescent; all came from the United States, Italy and Spain.

Profiling relied on immunoSEQ multiplex PCR, and the TCRdb table lists in-frame clones only, not all of them. The sample contains approximately 300,000 clones, 85% of which appear only once. CDR1 SGHDN and CDR2 FVKESK come from the germline V gene. V lost 3 bases, J lost 4 bases, and 4 bases stayed unmatched. The CDR3 has 14 amino acids. Sequences were obtained from PBMCs or T cells enriched from blood (not recorded which). The chain joins TRBV14 to TRBJ1-2; 8 nucleotides line up with TRBD1. This clonotype originated in a woman between 25 and 40 years old who had been exposed to COVID-19. The CDR3 nucleotides are TGTGCCAGCAGCCACTGGGACAGGCCCTATGGCTACACCTTC. Translated, it gives CASSHWDRPYGYTF.